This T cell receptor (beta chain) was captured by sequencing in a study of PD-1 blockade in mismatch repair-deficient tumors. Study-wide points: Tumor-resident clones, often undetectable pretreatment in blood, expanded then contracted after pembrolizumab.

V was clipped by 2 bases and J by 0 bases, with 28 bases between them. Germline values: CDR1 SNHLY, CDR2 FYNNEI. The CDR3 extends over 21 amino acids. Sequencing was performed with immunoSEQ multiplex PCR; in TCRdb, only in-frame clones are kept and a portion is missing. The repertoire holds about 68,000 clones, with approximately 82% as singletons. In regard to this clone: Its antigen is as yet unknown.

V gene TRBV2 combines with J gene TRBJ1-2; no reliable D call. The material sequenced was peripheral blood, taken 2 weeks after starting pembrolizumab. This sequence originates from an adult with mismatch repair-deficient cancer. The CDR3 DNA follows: TGTGCCAGCAGTGAAAGTTTATCCCGGGGAAGGCGTTGGGATGCTAACTATGGCTACACCTTC. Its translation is CASSESLSRGRRWDANYGYTF.